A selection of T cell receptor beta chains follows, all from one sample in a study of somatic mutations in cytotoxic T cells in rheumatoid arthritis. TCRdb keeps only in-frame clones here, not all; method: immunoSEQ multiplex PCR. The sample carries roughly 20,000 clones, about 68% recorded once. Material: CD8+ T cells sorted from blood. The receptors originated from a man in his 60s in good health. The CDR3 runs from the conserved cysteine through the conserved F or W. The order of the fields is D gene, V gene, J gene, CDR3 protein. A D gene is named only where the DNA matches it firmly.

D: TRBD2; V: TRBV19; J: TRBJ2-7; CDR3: CASSMRGAYYYEQYF
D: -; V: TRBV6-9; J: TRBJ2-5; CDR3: CASSYIRVSHRETQYF
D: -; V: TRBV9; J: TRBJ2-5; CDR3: CASSVDSRGGRETQYF
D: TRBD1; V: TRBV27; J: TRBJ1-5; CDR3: CASSWRTGGDQPQHF
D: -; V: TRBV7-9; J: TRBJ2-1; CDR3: CASSLEMGPSYNEQFF
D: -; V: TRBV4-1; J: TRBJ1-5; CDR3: CASSQNRDQPQHF
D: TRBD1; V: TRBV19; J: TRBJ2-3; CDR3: CASSLAGTGGTDTQYF
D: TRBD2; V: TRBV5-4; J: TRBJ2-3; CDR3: CASSQLAGPDTQYF
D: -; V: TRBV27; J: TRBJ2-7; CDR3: CASSLRRRAYEQYF
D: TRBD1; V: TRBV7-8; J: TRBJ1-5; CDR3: CASSPDRVFQPQHF
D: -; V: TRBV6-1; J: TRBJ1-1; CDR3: CASSERERWNTEAFF
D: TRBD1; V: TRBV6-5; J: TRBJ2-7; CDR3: CASSEQGFHEQYF
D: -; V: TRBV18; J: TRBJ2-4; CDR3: CASSRLGADIQYF
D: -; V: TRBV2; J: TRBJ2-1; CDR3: CASTGDSTYNEQFF
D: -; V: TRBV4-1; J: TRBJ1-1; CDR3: CASSLTPNTEAFF
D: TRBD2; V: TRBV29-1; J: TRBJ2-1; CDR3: CSVDGVGSGRAGDEQFF
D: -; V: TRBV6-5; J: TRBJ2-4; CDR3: CASSYSTKNIQYF
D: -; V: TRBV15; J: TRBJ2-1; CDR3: CATSRAYEQFF
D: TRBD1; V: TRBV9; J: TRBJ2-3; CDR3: CASSEGPGQGMGDTQYF
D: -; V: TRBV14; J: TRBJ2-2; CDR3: CASSQIQGSTGELFF
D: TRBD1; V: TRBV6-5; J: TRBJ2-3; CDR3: CASGQGSDTQYF
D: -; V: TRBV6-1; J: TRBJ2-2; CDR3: CASSELRVLPGELFF
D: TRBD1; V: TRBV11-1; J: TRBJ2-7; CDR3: CASSLRDRINEQYF
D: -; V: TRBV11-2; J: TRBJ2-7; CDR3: CASSLDSTSYEQYF
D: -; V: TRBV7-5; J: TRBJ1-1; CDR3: CARSLAEGWGTEAFF
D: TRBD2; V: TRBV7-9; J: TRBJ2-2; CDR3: CASSPPAGGPTGELFF
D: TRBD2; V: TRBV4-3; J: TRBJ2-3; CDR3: CASSQPTRGGRTDTQYF
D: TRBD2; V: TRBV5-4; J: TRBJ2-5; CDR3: CASSSLAGAEETQYF
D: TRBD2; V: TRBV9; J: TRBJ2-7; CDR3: CASSVAGLADEQYF
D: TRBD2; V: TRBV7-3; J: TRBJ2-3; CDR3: CASSLTPGGPVDTQYF
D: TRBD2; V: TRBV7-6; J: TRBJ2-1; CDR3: CASSSIAGANNEQFF
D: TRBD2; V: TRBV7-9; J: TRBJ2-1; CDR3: CASSLTSGRMGNEQFF
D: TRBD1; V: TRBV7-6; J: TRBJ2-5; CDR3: CASSPLGDRDQETQYF
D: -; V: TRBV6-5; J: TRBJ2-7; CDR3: CASSEEQSSYEQYF
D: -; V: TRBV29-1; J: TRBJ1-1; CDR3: CSVFNSGAGVTEAFF
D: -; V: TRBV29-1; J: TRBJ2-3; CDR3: CSVEGRIPTDTQYF